The source of this T cell receptor beta chain is a study of CD8+ T cells in alopecia areata. Findings of the study overall: The study found TCR sharing across patients less clear than in mice, possibly for HLA reasons.

Comment on this clone: Antigen unknown.

After isolation, RNA underwent reverse transcription to generate cDNA as the sequencing template. Repertoires were generated with immunoSEQ multiplex PCR, while TCRdb's copy carries only in-frame clones and drops some. The sample records approximately 160,000 clones, less than 70% being singletons. Treatment defined: oral pan-JAK inhibitor, 5-10 mg twice daily. Patients with alopecia areata provided lesional scalp punch biopsies as well as peripheral blood. CDR3 length equals 15 residues. Trimming removed 10 bases from V and 4 bases from J, with 17 bases in between. CDR1 is MNHEY, CDR2 SMNVEV, per germline (reference sequence).

The TCR sequence derives from a human donor with alopecia areata. The chain links TRBV27 to TRBJ2-6; D is unresolved. This material consisted of CD4+ T cells sorted from blood, taken at week 24, from a patient treated with tofacitinib. CDR3 DNA: TGTGCCACCTCACCTTGGGTAGGAGGGGCCAACGTCCTGACTTTC. This gives the protein CATSPWVGGANVLTF. The complete variable domain, with remaining parts taken from reference TRBV27 and TRBJ2-6, reads EAQVTQNPRYLITVTGKKLTVTCSQNMNHEYMSWYRQDPGLGLRQIYYSMNVEVTDKGDVPEGYKVSRKEKRNFPLILESPSPNQTSLYFCATSPWVGGANVLTFGAGSRLTVL.